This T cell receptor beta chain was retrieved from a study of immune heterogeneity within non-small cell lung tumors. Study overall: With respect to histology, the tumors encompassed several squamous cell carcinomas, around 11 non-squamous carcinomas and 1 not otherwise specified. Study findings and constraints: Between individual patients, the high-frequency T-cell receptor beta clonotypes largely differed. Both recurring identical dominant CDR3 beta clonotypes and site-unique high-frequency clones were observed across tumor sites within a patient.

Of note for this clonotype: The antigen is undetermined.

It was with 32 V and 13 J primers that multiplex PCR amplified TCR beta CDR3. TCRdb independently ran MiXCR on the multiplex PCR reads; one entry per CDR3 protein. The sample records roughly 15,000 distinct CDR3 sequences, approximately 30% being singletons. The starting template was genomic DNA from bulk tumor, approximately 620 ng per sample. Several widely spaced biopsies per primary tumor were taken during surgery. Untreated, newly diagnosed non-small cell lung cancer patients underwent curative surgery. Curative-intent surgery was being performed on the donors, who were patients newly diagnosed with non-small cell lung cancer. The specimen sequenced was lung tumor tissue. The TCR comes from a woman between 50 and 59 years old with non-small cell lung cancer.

This CDR3 is CASSLLGTSGIYEQYF. CDR3 bases: TGTGCCAGCAGCTTACTGGGGACTAGCGGGATCTACGAGCAGTACTTC. The V gene is TRBV7-2, the J gene TRBJ2-7; 13 nucleotides align to TRBD2. Germline lookup yields CDR1 SGHTA and CDR2 FQGNSA. Trimming cost V 2 bases and J 3 bases; bases outside gene matches: 4. The CDR3 totals 16 residues.